These T cell receptor beta chains were read from a single sample in a study of blood T cells in healthy people across ages. TCRdb re-derived calls from the 5' RACE reads in MiXCR, one entry per CDR3 protein. This repertoire shows approximately 760,000 distinct CDR3 sequences, just under 25% found once; its top ten account for 8% to 10%. The data also belong to a second study, concerning T cells of mothers and their children.

The sample consisted of blood. The receptors were sampled from a boy between 10 and 17 years old in good health. Both conserved end residues are part of each CDR3. The D gene is left open where the match is weak. Expanded clones are given a class, and other clones once, few, many or no size at all.

j_call cdr3_length d_call clone_size v_call cdr3_aa cdr3_nt
TRBJ2-7 14 - few TRBV7-2 CASSSRTTYYEQYF TGTGCCAGCAGCTCCAGGACAACCTACTACGAGCAGTACTTC
TRBJ2-3 12 - few TRBV10-3 CAISQSPGTQYF TGTGCCATCAGTCAATCACCGGGGACGCAGTATTTT
TRBJ2-3 16 - - TRBV7-2 CASSLRGGWRGDTQYF TGTGCCAGCAGCTTAAGGGGGGGATGGAGGGGAGATACGCAGTATTTT
TRBJ2-1 17 - - TRBV24-1 CATSDFGGEGSYNEQFF TGTGCCACCAGTGATTTTGGCGGGGAAGGCTCCTACAATGAGCAGTTCTTC
TRBJ2-1 14 - few TRBV5-1 CASSLAFDGAEQFF TGCGCCAGCAGCTTGGCCTTCGATGGCGCGGAGCAGTTCTTC
TRBJ2-2 12 - - TRBV7-9 CLGSANTGELFF TGTTTGGGCTCTGCGAACACCGGGGAGCTGTTTTTT
TRBJ2-3 18 - few TRBV24-1 CATSDLLPGRGVTDTQYF TGTGCCACCAGTGATTTGCTTCCGGGCAGGGGGGTCACAGATACGCAGTATTTT
TRBJ2-1 16 TRBD2 once TRBV2 CASSRPGLAGVNEQFF TGTGCCAGCAGTAGACCGGGACTAGCGGGAGTAAATGAGCAGTTCTTC
TRBJ2-2 15 TRBD1 - TRBV11-2 CASSPRTGNTGELFF TGTGCCAGCAGCCCCAGGACAGGCAACACCGGGGAGCTGTTTTTT
TRBJ1-2 14 - - TRBV19 CASSTIRANYGYTF TGTGCCAGTAGTACTATAAGGGCTAACTATGGCTACACCTTC
TRBJ2-1 14 - - TRBV24-1 CATSDLDWGNEQFF TGTGCCACCAGTGATTTGGACTGGGGGAATGAGCAGTTCTTC
TRBJ2-3 19 TRBD2 - TRBV7-9 CASSRTIETGTRGTDTQYF TGTGCCAGCAGCCGAACAATAGAGACCGGGACTAGAGGCACAGATACGCAGTATTTT
TRBJ2-3 16 TRBD2 few TRBV2 CASSDGLAGRADTQYF TGTGCCAGCAGTGACGGACTAGCGGGTAGGGCAGATACGCAGTATTTT
TRBJ1-4 16 - few TRBV5-5 CASSWAQAGTGEKLFF TGTGCCAGCAGCTGGGCCCAGGCGGGGACGGGTGAAAAACTGTTTTTT
TRBJ1-4 16 TRBD1 few TRBV6-5 CASSYSTGTGNEKLFF TGTGCCAGCAGTTACTCTACCGGGACAGGGAACGAAAAACTGTTTTTT
TRBJ1-6 15 TRBD1 - TRBV20-1 CSARSQGVLNSPLHF TGCAGTGCTAGGTCACAGGGGGTATTAAATTCACCCCTCCACTTT
TRBJ2-1 14 TRBD2 few TRBV6-2/TRBV6-3 CASSDRTSFSEQFF TGTGCCAGCAGTGACCGGACTAGCTTCAGTGAGCAGTTCTTC
TRBJ2-2 20 TRBD1 few TRBV7-8 CASSLWGDRGFVVSTGELFF TGTGCCAGCAGCCTGTGGGGGGACAGGGGGTTTGTAGTTAGCACCGGGGAGCTGTTTTTT
TRBJ2-3 16 TRBD2 few TRBV6-1 CASSVTSASSTDTQYF TGTGCCAGCAGTGTCACTAGCGCTTCTAGCACAGATACGCAGTATTTT
TRBJ1-4 13 TRBD1 few TRBV7-2 CASSPPGQQKLFF TGTGCCAGCAGCCCTCCGGGACAGCAAAAACTGTTTTTT
TRBJ1-6 14 - few TRBV28 CASLNSGALGPLHF TGTGCCAGCTTAAACAGCGGGGCCTTGGGTCCCCTCCACTTT
TRBJ2-5 16 TRBD2 - TRBV3-1 CASSQEGTSGQETQYF TGTGCCAGCAGCCAGGAAGGGACTAGCGGTCAAGAGACCCAGTACTTC
TRBJ2-5 16 - few TRBV5-1 CASSLNAGGDQETQYF TGCGCCAGCAGCTTGAACGCAGGGGGGGACCAAGAGACCCAGTACTTC
TRBJ1-1 13 - many TRBV5-1 CASSLRQGTEAFF TGTGCCAGCAGCTTAAGGCAGGGCACTGAAGCTTTCTTT
TRBJ2-2 16 - few TRBV6-1 CASSTQGRLDTGELFF TGTGCCAGCAGTACCCAAGGGAGATTGGACACCGGGGAGCTGTTTTTT
TRBJ1-1 13 - - TRBV12-3/TRBV12-4 CASNRGTGPEAFF TGTGCCAGCAACCGAGGAACAGGGCCAGAAGCTTTCTTT
TRBJ2-3 16 - - TRBV7-3 CPSSRQGGGASNTQYF TGTCCCAGCAGCCGACAGGGAGGGGGGGCATCAAATACGCAGTATTTT
TRBJ2-7 13 - few TRBV20-1 CSARSSGTYEQYF TGCAGTGCTAGATCTTCAGGGACTTACGAGCAGTACTTC
TRBJ2-3 16 TRBD1 - TRBV9 CASSEGGQGNTDTQYF TGTGCCAGCAGCGAGGGCGGACAGGGCAACACAGATACGCAGTATTTT
TRBJ1-2 13 TRBD1 once TRBV2 CASKGEGASGYTF TGTGCCAGCAAGGGAGAGGGGGCGAGTGGCTACACCTTC
TRBJ2-7 14 TRBD2 - TRBV12-3/TRBV12-4 CASSLAGGPTEQYF TGTGCCAGCAGTTTAGCGGGAGGGCCTACCGAGCAGTACTTC
TRBJ2-7 13 TRBD1 few TRBV20-1 CSASTGKDYEQYF TGCAGTGCCTCGACAGGGAAAGACTACGAGCAGTACTTC
TRBJ1-4 15 TRBD1 once TRBV7-9 CASSIGQGGNEKLFF TGTGCCAGCAGCATTGGACAGGGGGGAAATGAAAAACTGTTTTTT
TRBJ1-4 16 - few TRBV27 CASSLILGGTVEKLFF TGTGCCAGCAGTTTAATTTTGGGGGGCACAGTTGAAAAACTGTTTTTT
TRBJ2-5 15 - - TRBV4-1 CASSLLEDSEETQYF TGCGCCAGCAGCCTTTTAGAGGACTCCGAAGAGACCCAGTACTTC
TRBJ2-3 14 - - TRBV7-2 CASSLQRPPDTQYF TGTGCCAGCAGCTTACAGAGGCCACCAGATACGCAGTATTTT
TRBJ2-2 15 - many TRBV20-1 CSARGAGKDTGELFF TGCAGTGCTCGGGGGGCGGGAAAGGACACCGGGGAGCTGTTTTTT
TRBJ1-1 16 TRBD1 - TRBV5-1 CASSITGVRLNTEAFF TGCGCCAGCAGCATTACAGGGGTTCGGTTGAACACTGAAGCTTTCTTT
TRBJ2-3 13 - - TRBV12-3/TRBV12-4 CASGLGKYDTQYF TGTGCCAGCGGACTCGGAAAATACGATACGCAGTATTTT
TRBJ2-3 12 - few TRBV29-1 CSVLLETDTQYF TGCAGCGTTCTCCTTGAGACAGATACGCAGTATTTT
TRBJ1-4 15 - - TRBV7-2 CASSPNYPGAEKLFF TGTGCCAGCAGCCCTAACTACCCAGGGGCTGAAAAACTGTTTTTT
TRBJ2-5 15 TRBD2 - TRBV7-2 CVSRSGGPVVETQYF TGTGTCAGCAGATCGGGAGGGCCGGTTGTAGAGACCCAGTACTTC
TRBJ2-1 13 - few TRBV10-3 CAIIPTNYNEQFF TGTGCCATCATTCCGACCAATTACAATGAGCAGTTCTTC
TRBJ2-7 16 TRBD1 few TRBV14 CASSPEGQGLPYEQYF TGTGCCAGCAGCCCGGAGGGACAGGGCCTTCCCTACGAGCAGTACTTC
TRBJ2-7 14 - - TRBV6-5 CASSYGGGLSEQYF TGTGCCAGCAGTTACGGGGGCGGGCTGAGCGAGCAGTACTTC
TRBJ2-1 18 TRBD2 - TRBV7-9 CASSGWLAGGRSYNEQFF TGTGCCAGCAGCGGCTGGCTAGCGGGAGGAAGAAGTTACAATGAGCAGTTCTTC
TRBJ2-3 12 - once TRBV5-1 CASSEPDDTQYF TGCGCCAGCAGCGAACCCGACGATACGCAGTATTTT
TRBJ2-3 14 - few TRBV4-3 CASSQGPGTDTQYF TGCGCCAGCAGCCAAGGGCCCGGCACAGATACGCAGTATTTT
TRBJ2-1 16 TRBD2 once TRBV12-3/TRBV12-4 CASSQLAGGPGHEQFF TGTGCCAGCAGCCAACTAGCGGGGGGGCCTGGGCATGAGCAGTTCTTC
TRBJ2-5 15 - - TRBV27 CASSSSVTVEETQYF TGTGCCAGCAGTTCCTCGGTAACGGTGGAGGAGACCCAGTACTTC
TRBJ2-1 15 - few TRBV12-3/TRBV12-4 CASTGTSSSYNEQFF TGTGCCAGCACCGGGACTTCTAGCTCCTACAATGAGCAGTTCTTC
TRBJ2-1 15 - - TRBV5-1 CASGVGNLIYNEQFF TGCGCCAGCGGGGTGGGTAACCTGATCTACAATGAGCAGTTCTTC